This T cell receptor (beta chain) was sequenced for a study of T cells after yellow fever vaccination. TCRdb processed the 5' RACE reads anew with MiXCR; each CDR3 protein has one entry. This sample has 250,000 to 350,000 distinct CDR3 sequences, with around 7% found just once. Study-level findings and limits: Weaker in magnitude, the secondary response showed a faster peak on day 5 versus 15.

Ten or more counts support this clonotype. The antigen is undetermined. The CDR3 runs 19 residues. The junction had 8 bases not matched to a gene; V was cut back by 4 bases and J by 0 bases. CDR1 is SGHAT and CDR2 is FQNNGV in the germline V gene. This TCR came from a man aged 18 to 30 who received the YFV17D yellow fever vaccine. This chain joins TRBV11-2 and TRBJ2-1, with 14 bases identical to TRBD2. This sample comprised PBMCs, obtained about 41 days after the first yellow fever vaccination. As DNA, the CDR3 is TGTGCCAGCAGCTCGGGACTAGCGGGGGTCCTTAGCTCCTACAATGAGCAGTTCTTC. It yields the protein CASSSGLAGVLSSYNEQFF. Using reference TRBV11-2 and TRBJ2-1 for the parts outside the CDR3, the full variable domain is EAGVAQSPRYKIIEKRQSVAFWCNPISGHATLYWYQQILGQGPKLLIQFQNNGVVDDSQLPKDRFSAERLKGVDSTLKIQPAKLEDSAVYLCASSSGLAGVLSSYNEQFFGPGTRLTVL.